These T cell receptor beta chains were read from a single sample in a study of radiation and T cells in renal cell carcinoma. TCRdb's table, derived via immunoSEQ multiplex PCR, lists solely in-frame clones and lacks some. In the table there are about 130,000 clones, nearly 90% of which are singletons. The specimen comprised blood, sampled from a patient whose treatment included radiotherapy and nephrectomy. The receptors shown here come from a woman aged 50 to 60 with renal cell carcinoma. Each CDR3 is given with its conserved first and last residue. A D gene is named only where the DNA matches it firmly. Not all rows give a size; the values are once, few, many and, for expanded clones, a class.

TRBD1	TRBV30	once	TRBJ1-1	TGTGCCTGGGACAGGGGGCGTGAGGAACGCACTGAAGCTTTCTTT	CAWDRGREERTEAFF
TRBD1	TRBV18	.	TRBJ1-4	TGTGCCAGCTCACCACAGACAGGGGTAGAAAAACTGTTTTTT	CASSPQTGVEKLFF
TRBD2	TRBV6-5	.	TRBJ2-7	TGTGCCAGCAGGTATAGCGGGGTTGACTTCGAGCAGTACTTC	CASRYSGVDFEQYF
TRBD2	TRBV19	.	TRBJ2-2	TGTGCCAGTAGTGACCGGGGGGGCCTTACCACCGGGGAGCTGTTTTTT	CASSDRGGLTTGELFF
.	TRBV5-8	.	TRBJ1-4	TGTGCCAGTATGGGACGGTTTAATGAAAAACTGTTTTTT	CASMGRFNEKLFF
.	TRBV4-1	.	TRBJ1-6	TGCGCCAGCAGCCGTGGTTCACAACTCTATAATTCACCCCTCCACTTT	CASSRGSQLYNSPLHF
.	TRBV5-1	.	TRBJ2-7	TGCGCCAGCAGATCCGAGAGCTACGAGCAGTACTTC	CASRSESYEQYF
.	TRBV5-1	.	TRBJ1-1	TGCGCCAGCAGCTATACAGGGTCCTCGACTGAAGCTTTCTTT	CASSYTGSSTEAFF
TRBD1	TRBV2	.	TRBJ2-5	TGTGCCAGCAATCAGGGGGAAGAGACCCAGTACTTC	CASNQGEETQYF
.	TRBV7-9	.	TRBJ2-3	TGTGCCAGCAGCCAACTCGACAGCAGGGTTGTAGATACGCAGTATTTT	CASSQLDSRVVDTQYF